Detailed here is one TCR beta chain. Its antigen is not known. Mismatch with germline at one junction end may stem from a read error. This CDR3 has 16 amino acids. Germline V gives CDR1 MNHEY, CDR2 SVGAGI. This sample stems from a study of T cells after yellow fever vaccination. TCRdb analysed the 5' RACE reads with MiXCR anew, one entry per CDR3 protein. There are 500,000 to 650,000 distinct CDR3 sequences in the sample; roughly 14% occur only once, and over 12% lies in the top ten. The study, taken as a whole, reports: It was a small share of clonotypes that appeared in both CD4 and CD8 compartments.

This chain joins TRBV6-5 and TRBJ2-7; 8 bases fit TRBD2. The source is a man aged 25 to 40 who received the YFV17D yellow fever vaccine. Sequencing used PBMCs, obtained on the day of the yellow fever booster vaccination. The CDR3 DNA reads TGTGCCAGCAGTTACTCTGCGGGAGGACGAGACTACGTGCAGTACTTC. Translation: CASSYSAGGRDYVQYF.